The text below deals with one T cell receptor beta chain. Germline V gene sequence: CDR1 SGDLS, CDR2 YYNGEE. V trimming: 0 bases; J trimming: 9 bases; junction bases outside the gene matches: 5. The CDR3 has 15 residues. Per the study methods: By means of reference gene primer amplification, nucleated cell counts were estimated. Data came from immunoSEQ multiplex PCR; TCRdb stores just in-frame clones and leaves some out. For V, J and clone size, that table is used; D and trimming come from the DNA. The sample has more than 150,000 clones; roughly nine tenths are singletons. This sample is drawn from a study of blood T cell repertoires in COVID-19. Study-wide context: The origin of the acute and convalescent COVID-19 samples was the United States, Italy and Spain. T cells, B-cell-depleted T cells, or PBMCs supplied cDNA or gDNA.

Sample: peripheral blood. This chain joins TRBV9 and TRBJ1-6, with 8 bases aligning to TRBD1. The TCR was taken from a man aged 65-85 years with active or convalescent COVID-19. The CDR3 DNA is TGTGCCAGCAGCGTAGAGGCAGGGGGCTTTTCACCCCTCCACTTT. This encodes CASSVEAGGFSPLHF.